The 32 T cell receptor beta chains below come from one sample, sequenced in a study of immune cell composition in non-small cell lung cancer (TCRdb year 2017). Receptors were amplified or captured by the immunoSEQ multiplex PCR assay. TCRdb took this table from immuneACCESS and kept in-frame rearrangements with V and J called. Such tables lack part of the clones; where checked against another copy, unresolved V genes explain under half of the gap, and the rest is unexplained. The sample includes about 14,000 clones, with around 85% observed a single time. Clones ranked in the top ten supply around 10% of the sample. Sequences were obtained from lung tumor tissue. Receptor source: a human donor with non-small cell lung cancer.

V gene TRBV28 combines with J gene TRBJ2-1; the match to TRBD2 covers 9 bases. The CDR3 runs to 17 residues. Germline loops: CDR1 MDHEN, CDR2 SYDVKM. With 6 bases clipped from V and 4 bases from J, the junction kept 13 bases outside the gene matches. The CDR3 DNA sequence: TGTGCCAGCAGCCCCGGTCCCGCTAGCGGGAAGTACAATGAGCAGTTCTTC. Its protein product is CASSPGPASGKYNEQFF.

As to this clone: Other DNA sequences in the sample encode the same CDR3. The chain links TRBV21-1 to TRBJ2-7; TRBD1, as called in the table, went unchecked against the DNA. TRBV21-1 is a known pseudogene. The CDR3 extends over 17 amino acids. CDR3 region: CASSPPRGGQDSYEQYF. The DNA for the CDR3 is TGTGCCAGCAGCCCACCGAGAGGGGGCCAGGACTCCTACGAGCAGTACTTC.

The chain recombines TRBV9 with TRBJ2-5; 15 bases are shared with TRBD2. V lost 2 bases, J lost 4 bases, and 3 bases stayed unmatched. The CDR3 runs 16 residues. CDR1 is SGDLS and CDR2 is YYNGEE in the germline V gene. The CDR3 bases are TGTGCCAGCAGCGTGGGGACTAGCGGGAGGCCAGAGACCCAGTACTTC. Residues: CASSVGTSGRPETQYF.

The chain recombines TRBV6-5 with TRBJ2-2; 7 nucleotides agree with TRBD1. V lost 0 bases, J lost 1 base, and 2 bases stayed unmatched. The CDR3 spans 16 residues. Germline V lookup: CDR1 MNHEY, CDR2 SVGAGI. CDR3 region: CASSYSWTGNTGELFF. The CDR3 DNA follows: TGTGCCAGCAGTTACTCATGGACAGGGAACACCGGGGAGCTGTTTTTT.

The chain couples TRBV6-1 to TRBJ2-1; the match to TRBD2 covers 7 bases. The junction had 16 bases not matched to a gene; V was cut back by 9 bases and J by 8 bases. Germline V gene sequence: CDR1 MNHNS, CDR2 SASEGT. The CDR3 consists of 15 residues. CDR3 loop: CASGAGVISLDEQFF. The CDR3 DNA reads TGTGCCAGTGGTGCGGGAGTTATTTCTCTCGATGAGCAGTTCTTC.

The J gene is TRBJ1-2, the V gene TRBV28; D gene uncertain. V was cut by 5 bases and J by 7 bases, with 14 bases left in between. The CDR3 contains 13 residues. The germline CDR1 and CDR2 sequences are MDHEN and SYDVKM. DNA of the CDR3: TGTGCCAGCAGTCCCGGGAGGGAGGGTGGCTACACCTTC. It is translated as CASSPGREGGYTF.

This clone was seen a handful of times. The chain links TRBV7-8 to TRBJ2-1, with 9 bases aligning to TRBD2. The J segment lost 5 bases and the V segment lost 4 bases, leaving 15 bases of the junction unmatched. This CDR3 has 18 residues. Germline CDR1 SGHVS, CDR2 FQNEAQ. CDR3 DNA: TGTGCCAGCAGCTCCTATAGCGGGAGCCCACGAGCGGACAATGAGCAGTTCTTC. This encodes CASSSYSGSPRADNEQFF. The whole variable domain, filled in from reference TRBV7-8 and TRBJ2-1, reads GAGVSQSPRYKVAKRGQDVALRCDPISGHVSLFWYQQALGQGPEFLTYFQNEAQLDKSGLPSDRFFAERPEGSVSTLKIQRTQQEDSAVYLCASSSYSGSPRADNEQFFGPGTRLTVL.

The chain carries TRBV5-4 and TRBJ2-3; 9 nucleotides match TRBD2. The ends lost 4 bases at V and 5 bases at J; junction bases unmatched: 17. There are 18 residues in the CDR3. Germline assignment: CDR1 SGHNT and CDR2 YYREEE (reference sequence). The CDR3 coding sequence is TGTGCCAGCAGCCGAGAGGGGTTTGCGGGGGGGGCCGGAGATACGCAGTATTTT. This translates into CASSREGFAGGAGDTQYF.

This chain links TRBV27 with TRBJ2-1, with TRBD2 identical over 7 bases. Germline trimming cut 6 bases from V and 1 base from J; bases unmatched to any gene: 3. CDR1 MNHEY and CDR2 SMNVEV come from the germline V gene (reference sequence). The CDR3 is 14 residues long. CDR3 loop: CASRLADSYNEQFF. CDR3 sequence (DNA): TGTGCCAGCAGGCTAGCGGATTCCTACAATGAGCAGTTCTTC.

This clone is classed as medium-sized (0.01 to 0.1%). The rearrangement links TRBV29-1 to TRBJ2-5; 7 bases map to TRBD2. J was trimmed by 4 bases and V by 4 bases; bases with no gene match: 9. CDR1 is SQVTM, CDR2 ANQGSEA, per germline. The CDR3 totals 14 residues. In DNA, the CDR3 is TGCAGCGTTGTAGGTCTAGCGGACGGAGAGACCCAGTACTTC. Protein product: CSVVGLADGETQYF.

This clone was detected once. The chain is built from TRBV15 and TRBJ1-5; 7 bases agree with TRBD1. J gave up 6 bases and V 5 bases, and 10 bases lay outside the gene matches. The CDR3 sequence is 15 residues long. Germline lookup yields CDR1 LNHNV and CDR2 YYDKDF (reference sequence). CDR3 coding DNA: TGTGCCACCAGCCGGGGGACAGATCTTACTCAGCCCCAGCATTTT. It translates to CATSRGTDLTQPQHF.

The genes are TRBV19 and TRBJ2-7, with 11 bases identical to TRBD2. From germline, CDR1 is LNHDA and CDR2 SQIVND (reference sequence). J lost 2 bases, V lost 5 bases, and 14 bases had no gene match. This CDR3 spans 18 amino acids. CDR3 region: CASSPMGRLAGLTYEQYF. The CDR3 nucleotides are TGTGCCAGTAGTCCTATGGGGAGACTAGCGGGGCTAACCTACGAGCAGTACTTC.

The rearrangement uses TRBV7-8 and TRBJ2-4, with no clear D. Germline assignment: CDR1 SGHVS and CDR2 FQNEAQ. The V end was cut by 5 bases, the J end by 6 bases, with 17 bases between. The CDR3 totals 15 residues. The DNA for the CDR3 is TGTGCCAGCAGCCCAGAAATGGGCATACGAAACATTCAGTACTTC. As protein: CASSPEMGIRNIQYF.

The chain carries TRBV11-2 and TRBJ2-1; D assignment may be TRBD1 or TRBD2 (5 bases each). Trimming pared 5 bases from V and 2 bases from J, leaving 10 bases between. The germline gives CDR1 SGHAT, CDR2 FQNNGV. The CDR3 spans 14 residues. The CDR3 loop reads CASSRRGAYNEQFF. As DNA, the CDR3 is TGTGCCAGCAGCCGACGGGGCGCCTACAATGAGCAGTTCTTC.

This chain links TRBV19 with TRBJ2-3; 15 bases are a match to TRBD2. V shed 6 bases, J shed 9 bases, and the junction held 10 bases outside the gene matches. The length of the CDR3 is 16 residues. Germline CDR1 reads LNHDA; CDR2 reads SQIVND (reference sequence). The CDR3 region has the DNA TGTGCCAGTAGACCGGGACTAGCGGGAGGCCAGCAGACGCAGTATTTT. Amino acid sequence: CASRPGLAGGQQTQYF.

The chain has TRBV6-5 and TRBJ1-1, with a possible D match to TRBD1 (5 bases). Germline V gene data show CDR1 as MNHEY and CDR2 as SVGAGI. This CDR3 is 14 amino acids long. Trimming shortened V by 2 bases and J by 11 bases, and 18 bases separated the two germline ends. This chain's CDR3 is CASSYGDGASRAFF. In DNA form, the CDR3 reads TGTGCCAGCAGTTACGGGGACGGGGCATCTCGCGCTTTCTTT.

V usage is TRBV5-1 and J usage is TRBJ2-5, with D perhaps TRBD2 (5 bases). Looked up from germline, CDR1 is SGHRS and CDR2 is YFSETQ. V gave up 8 bases and J gave up 0 bases, with 11 bases separating them. There are 13 residues in the CDR3. The CDR3 sequence: CASQRSNQETQYF. CDR3 nucleotide sequence: TGCGCCAGTCAGCGGTCTAACCAAGAGACCCAGTACTTC.

This chain connects TRBV27 to TRBJ2-7; 7 nucleotides agree with TRBD2. The ends lost 4 bases at V and 7 bases at J; junction bases unmatched: 13. Germline loops: CDR1 MNHEY, CDR2 SMNVEV (reference sequence). This CDR3 contains 15 residues. This CDR3 is CASSWQVGGFREQYF. Here the CDR3 DNA reads TGTGCCAGCAGTTGGCAGGTGGGGGGGTTTAGGGAGCAGTACTTC.

V and J are TRBV21-1 and TRBJ2-1. TRBV21-1 is described as a pseudogene. The CDR3 sequence is 13 residues long. The CDR3 sequence: CASSKAPHHEQFF. CDR3 DNA sequence: TGTGCCAGCAGCAAAGCCCCCCACCATGAGCAGTTCTTC.

The chain joins TRBV2 to TRBJ2-7; no firm D call. Trimming removed 7 bases at V and 2 bases at J, with 12 bases between. Germline CDR1 SNHLY, CDR2 FYNNEI. The CDR3 consists of 13 residues. This CDR3 reads CASIDGYAYEQYF. The CDR3, as DNA: TGTGCCAGCATCGACGGCTATGCCTACGAGCAGTACTTC.

The rearrangement links TRBV29-1 to TRBJ2-7; 9 bases agree with TRBD1. V shed 6 bases and J 3 bases; nucleotides not matched to a gene: 9. This CDR3 has 14 residues. Germline loops: CDR1 SQVTM, CDR2 ANQGSEA. CDR3 bases: TGCAGCGTCGCAGTGGGACAGGGCGGCTACGAGCAGTACTTC. It is translated as CSVAVGQGGYEQYF.

This clone showed up just a few times. The J gene is TRBJ2-3, the V gene TRBV7-3; 9 positions match TRBD2. Looked up from germline, CDR1 is SGHTA and CDR2 is FQGTGA. V lost 0 bases, J lost 4 bases, and 2 bases stayed unmatched. This CDR3 spans 15 amino acids. This CDR3 is CASSLTSGSSDTQYF. The CDR3 nucleotides read TGTGCCAGCAGCTTAACTAGCGGGAGTTCAGATACGCAGTATTTT.

The rearrangement joins TRBV2 to TRBJ1-3; D not resolved. Between the trimmed V and J ends, which lost 7 bases and 1 base, there was a span of 14 bases. Germline V gives CDR1 SNHLY, CDR2 FYNNEI. The CDR3 is made up of 15 amino acids. DNA for the CDR3: TGTGCCAGCACCCCCCTTGGGGTTTCTGGAAACACCATATATTTT. Translated, it gives CASTPLGVSGNTIYF.

This clone was seen a few times. V and J are TRBV11-3 and TRBJ2-5; TRBD1 matches 9 bases. The CDR3 loop spans 14 amino acids. Trimming at V came to 4 bases and at J to 4 bases, leaving 4 bases not matched to a gene. Looked up from germline, CDR1 is SGHNT and CDR2 is YENEEA. In DNA, the CDR3 is TGTGCCAGCAGCTGGGGACAGGGTGGAGAGACCCAGTACTTC. It encodes CASSWGQGGETQYF.

The V gene is TRBV2, the J gene TRBJ1-4; possibly TRBD1 for D (6 bases). The CDR3 has 14 amino acids. Germline-derived CDR1 and CDR2 are SNHLY and FYNNEI. V lost 5 bases and J 1 base, leaving 8 bases between the germline ends. The CDR3 DNA sequence: TGTGCCAGCAGTCAACAGGGAACTAATGAAAAACTGTTTTTT. As protein: CASSQQGTNEKLFF. Supplemented by reference TRBV2 and TRBJ1-4, the full variable domain reads EPEVTQTPSHQVTQMGQEVILRCVPISNHLYFYWYRQILGQKVEFLVSFYNNEISEKSEIFDDQFSVERPDGSNFTLKIRSTKLEDSAMYFCASSQQGTNEKLFFGSGTQLSVL.

The V call is TRBV9, the J call TRBJ2-5; TRBD1 is a possible D gene (5 bases). From germline, CDR1 is SGDLS and CDR2 YYNGEE. V was pared by 0 bases and J by 2 bases, with 14 bases between. The CDR3 contains 16 residues. The CDR3 region has the DNA TGTGCCAGCAGCGTAGGGAGACAGATTACTCAAGAGACCCAGTACTTC. Translation gives CASSVGRQITQETQYF.

J is TRBJ2-1 and V is TRBV28; D unresolved. CDR1 is MDHEN, CDR2 SYDVKM, per germline. The V gene lost 2 bases and the J gene lost 7 bases, with 15 bases spanning the gap. CDR3 length: 15 residues. CDR3 in amino acids: CASSLPSSSKNEQFF. The CDR3, as DNA: TGTGCCAGCAGTTTACCTTCCTCTTCAAAGAATGAGCAGTTCTTC.

The gene calls are TRBV11-3 and TRBJ1-2, with D possibly being TRBD1 (5 bases). V was pared by 3 bases and J by 3 bases, with 8 bases between. This CDR3 region has 13 residues. The germline CDR1 and CDR2 sequences are SGHNT and YENEEA. CDR3 sequence: CASSLGRHYGYTF. Written as DNA, the CDR3 is TGTGCCAGCAGCTTGGGGCGACACTATGGCTACACCTTC. The variable domain in full, with the rest retrieved from reference TRBV11-3 and TRBJ1-2, is EAGVVQSPRYKIIEKKQPVAFWCNPISGHNTLYWYLQNLGQGPELLIRYENEEAVDDSQLPKDRFSAERLKGVDSTLKIQPAELGDSAVYLCASSLGRHYGYTFGSGTRLTVV.

The rearrangement uses TRBV6-1 and TRBJ1-6; D is perhaps TRBD1 (6 bases). The ends were cut back, 8 bases at V and 10 bases at J, with 12 bases in the middle. Germline assignment: CDR1 MNHNS and CDR2 SASEGT. The CDR3 runs 12 residues. The CDR3 DNA reads TGTGCCAGCCAGCCAGGGGACTCACCCCTCCACTTT. Translating it yields CASQPGDSPLHF.

As to this clone: One end of the junction varies from germline; a read error may be responsible. The J gene is TRBJ1-6, the V gene TRBV7-7; the match to TRBD1 covers 7 bases. Germline CDR1 SSHAT, CDR2 FNYEAQ (reference sequence). This CDR3 has 17 residues. The CDR3: CASSADRVRSYNSPLHF. As DNA, the CDR3 is TGTGCTAGCAGCGCCGACAGGGTTCGTTCCTATAATTCACCCCTCCACTTT.

The chain employs TRBV18 and TRBJ1-2, with TRBD1 identical over 8 bases. Germline CDR1 is KGHSH and CDR2 is LQKENI. Germline trimming cut 3 bases from V and 6 bases from J; bases unmatched to any gene: 6. The CDR3 totals 14 residues. The CDR3 reads CASSPSDRGHGYTF. DNA of the CDR3: TGTGCCAGCTCACCGTCAGACAGGGGCCATGGCTACACCTTC.

The chain recombines TRBV20-1 with TRBJ2-1, with a tentative D call TRBD1 (5 bases). Between the trimmed V and J ends, which lost 5 bases and 9 bases, there was a span of 8 bases. The CDR3 is made up of 10 amino acids. Germline V gives CDR1 DFQATT, CDR2 SNEGSKA (reference sequence). The CDR3 DNA reads as TGCAGTGCTGGGGCGGCTGAGCAGTTCTTC. This gives the protein CSAGAAEQFF.